This TCR beta chain was identified during a study of cytomegalovirus exposure and HLA in healthy donors. V lost 4 bases and J lost 2, with 11 bases in between. This CDR3 comprises 15 residues. The germline V gene encodes CDR1 SGHAT and CDR2 FQNNGV. PCR amplification relied on 60 Vbeta primers (plus 13 Jbeta primers). Clones were sequenced by immunoSEQ multiplex PCR, and TCRdb holds only the in-frame ones, with some missing. The data contain approximately 110,000 clones, about 76% of them singletons. The sequenced material came from PBMCs. This chain connects TRBV11-2 to TRBJ2-2; a possible D gene is TRBD1 (6 bases). This clonotype was sampled from a woman aged 55 to 70 in good health and CMV-seropositive. CDR3 sequence (DNA): TGTGCCAGCAGCTCCCTGGACAGAAACACCGGGGAGCTGTTTTTT. Its translation is CASSSLDRNTGELFF. Combining the CDR3 with reference TRBV11-2 and TRBJ2-2 gives the whole variable domain EAGVAQSPRYKIIEKRQSVAFWCNPISGHATLYWYQQILGQGPKLLIQFQNNGVVDDSQLPKDRFSAERLKGVDSTLKIQPAKLEDSAVYLCASSSLDRNTGELFFGEGSRLTVL.